Given below is one T cell receptor (beta chain) in context. No antigen is known for it. Base qualities are not provided; no much larger clone lies one nucleotide away. This entry comes from a study of T cell changes during pregnancy in multiple sclerosis (dated by TCRdb to the late 2010s). About the investigation overall: The study examined how the T cell repertoire changed over the course of pregnancy in women with multiple sclerosis.

From the cysteine through the phenylalanine, the CDR3 covers 15 amino acids. Just the 45-base CDR3 DNA is kept, in frame starting at base 1. Trimming takes 5 bases off V and 5 bases off J; junction bases not matched to a gene: 10. Sequences SGHNT (CDR1) and YYREEE (CDR2) are obtained from the germline V gene (reference sequence). The method behind the library was the immunoSEQ multiplex PCR assay. TCRdb obtained this table from immuneACCESS and retained in-frame rearrangements with V and J assigned. These tables miss some clones; where compared with another copy, unresolved V genes account for less than half of the shortfall, and the remainder is unexplained. The table for this sample lists roughly 53,000 clones; 85% to 95% of them were counted only once. The ten largest clones take up about 0.67% of the sample.

The receptor was derived from a female donor with multiple sclerosis, enrolled in a pregnancy study. The chain is made from TRBV5-4 and TRBJ1-1; 9 central bases correspond to TRBD1. Sample: CD4+ T cells from peripheral blood mononuclear cells, taken in the third trimester of pregnancy. The CDR3 region reads CASSKETGGRTEAFF. DNA sequence: TGTGCCAGCAGTAAAGAGACAGGGGGTCGGACTGAAGCTTTCTTT.